This TCR beta chain was sequenced in a study of vaccination effects on CD4 cells after COVID-19. Study findings and constraints: Sampling in the study covered few convalescent patients and included no early post-infection timepoints. Vaccine-induced new clones formed most post-vaccine spike-reactive clones in convalescents.

Some clones are missing from TCRdb's copy, which holds only in-frame ones; the method was immunoSEQ multiplex PCR. The data show approximately 70,000 clones, around 72% seen once. Viral peptide pool expansion of antigen-specific CD4+ T cells preceded sequencing in the ViraFEST assay. Isolation of CD4+ T cells took place after about 10 days of culture. PCR-confirmed SARS-CoV-2 infection occurred in the person between March and December 2020. The researchers cultured around 2 million PBMC per well with 8 to 10 IU/ml IL-2 and 8 to 10 ug/ml peptides. Replacing half the medium with IL-2 medium was done on days 3 and 7. This clone was recorded once. Its target is unknown. CDR1 is SEHNR, CDR2 FQNEAQ, per germline (reference sequence). V shed 4 bases and J 1 base; nucleotides not matched to a gene: 6. The CDR3 sequence is 15 residues long.

Source: CD4+ T cells from PBMCs cultured with HIV peptides, taken before COVID-19 vaccination. Noted subset: HIV-1 Nef peptide pool negative control/reference culture. The gene calls are TRBV7-9 and TRBJ2-5; 7 bases agree with TRBD1. The TCR comes from a human donor who had a prior SARS-CoV-2 infection. DNA of the CDR3: TGTGCCAGCAGCTCACAGGGGCCTCCCCAAGAGACCCAGTACTTC. Protein sequence: CASSSQGPPQETQYF.